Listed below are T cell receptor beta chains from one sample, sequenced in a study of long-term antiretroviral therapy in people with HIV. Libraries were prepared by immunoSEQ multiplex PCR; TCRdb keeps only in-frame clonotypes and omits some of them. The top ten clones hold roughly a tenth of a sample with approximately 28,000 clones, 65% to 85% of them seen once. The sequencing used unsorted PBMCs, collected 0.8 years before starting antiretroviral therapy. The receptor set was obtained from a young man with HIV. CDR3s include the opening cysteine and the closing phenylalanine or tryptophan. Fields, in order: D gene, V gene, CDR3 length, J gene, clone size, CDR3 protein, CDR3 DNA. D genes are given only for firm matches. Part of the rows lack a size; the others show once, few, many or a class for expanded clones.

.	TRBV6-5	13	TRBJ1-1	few	CASSYSMNTEAFF	TGTGCCAGCAGTTACTCGATGAACACTGAAGCTTTCTTT
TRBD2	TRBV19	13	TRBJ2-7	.	CASSIASGDEQYF	TGTGCCAGTAGTATAGCTAGCGGAGACGAGCAGTACTTC
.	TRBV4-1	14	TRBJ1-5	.	CASSPREGNQPQHF	TGCGCCAGCAGTCCCCGGGAGGGCAATCAGCCCCAGCATTTT
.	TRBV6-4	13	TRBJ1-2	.	CASSEGANYGYTF	TGTGCCAGCAGTGAGGGGGCTAACTATGGCTACACCTTC
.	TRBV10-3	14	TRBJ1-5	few	CAISGGSSNQPQHF	TGTGCCATCAGTGGAGGCAGTAGCAATCAGCCCCAGCATTTT
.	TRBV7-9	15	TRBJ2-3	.	CASSQGLFVWDTQYF	TGTGCCAGCAGCCAGGGACTTTTTGTCTGGGATACGCAGTATTTT
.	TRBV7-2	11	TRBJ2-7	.	CASSLLAEQYF	TGTGCCAGCAGCTTACTGGCCGAGCAGTACTTC
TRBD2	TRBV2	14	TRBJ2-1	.	CASSGLAGLHEQFF	TGTGCCAGCAGTGGACTAGCGGGGCTCCATGAGCAGTTCTTC
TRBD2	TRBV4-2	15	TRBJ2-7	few	CASSYRSGGPYEQYF	TGTGCCAGCAGCTACCGATCGGGAGGGCCGTACGAGCAGTACTTC
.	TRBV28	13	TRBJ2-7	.	CASSSGQNYEQYF	TGTGCCAGCAGTTCAGGGCAGAACTACGAGCAGTACTTC
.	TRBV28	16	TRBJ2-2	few	CASSEGGQTNTGELFF	TGTGCCAGCAGCGAGGGGGGACAAACGAACACCGGGGAGCTGTTTTTT
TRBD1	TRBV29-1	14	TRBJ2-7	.	CSVPGQGFPKEQYF	TGCAGCGTACCGGGACAGGGTTTCCCGAAGGAGCAGTACTTC
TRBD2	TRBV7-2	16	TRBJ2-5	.	CASSPPRLAGRETQYF	TGTGCCAGCAGCCCACCCCGTCTAGCGGGACGGGAGACCCAGTACTTC
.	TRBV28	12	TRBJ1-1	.	CASRQGNTEAFF	TGTGCCAGCAGGCAGGGTAACACTGAAGCTTTCTTT
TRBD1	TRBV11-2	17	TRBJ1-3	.	CASSLLTGIVSGNTIYF	TGTGCCAGCAGCTTGCTGACAGGGATAGTGTCTGGAAACACCATATATTTT
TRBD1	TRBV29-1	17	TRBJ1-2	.	CSVGGLTGQGAFGGYTF	TGCAGCGTTGGGGGCCTGACGGGACAGGGGGCGTTCGGTGGCTACACCTTC
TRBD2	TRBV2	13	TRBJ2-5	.	CASSEGGRGTQYF	TGTGCCAGCAGTGAGGGGGGGAGGGGGACCCAGTACTTC
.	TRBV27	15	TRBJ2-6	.	CASSSLFSGANVLTF	TGTGCCAGCAGTTCCCTTTTCTCTGGGGCCAACGTCCTGACTTTC
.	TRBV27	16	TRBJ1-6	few	CASSLSVQGRNSPLHF	TGTGCCAGCAGTTTATCGGTCCAGGGGAGAAATTCACCCCTCCACTTT
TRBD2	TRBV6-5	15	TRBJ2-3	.	CATGEGLAGTDTQYF	TGTGCCACCGGAGAGGGACTAGCGGGCACAGATACGCAGTATTTT
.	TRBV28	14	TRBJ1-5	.	CASAGPSSNQPQHF	TGTGCCAGCGCCGGGCCCAGTAGCAATCAGCCCCAGCATTTT
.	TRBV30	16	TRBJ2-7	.	CAWSPPGTLIAREQYF	TGTGCCTGGAGTCCCCCCGGGACCCTAATAGCCAGGGAGCAGTACTTC
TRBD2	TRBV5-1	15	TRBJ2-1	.	CASSLVAGGPYEQFF	TGCGCCAGCAGCTTGGTCGCGGGGGGGCCGTATGAGCAGTTCTTC
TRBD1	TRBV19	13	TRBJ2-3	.	CASSPRGLDTQYF	TGTGCCAGTAGTCCCAGGGGGCTGGATACGCAGTATTTT
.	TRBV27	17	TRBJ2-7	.	CASSRRLPGGSTSEQYF	TGTGCCAGCAGTCGCAGGTTACCCGGGGGCTCGACGAGCGAGCAGTACTTC
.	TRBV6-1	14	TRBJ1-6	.	CASSDGYDNSPLHF	TGTGCCAGCAGTGATGGATACGATAATTCACCCCTCCACTTT
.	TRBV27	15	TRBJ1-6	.	CASSLKGYAYSPLHF	TGTGCCAGCAGTTTAAAGGGCTATGCTTATTCACCCCTCCACTTT
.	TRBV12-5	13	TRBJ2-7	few	CASGFGAGYEQYF	TGTGCTAGTGGTTTTGGCGCGGGTTACGAGCAGTACTTC
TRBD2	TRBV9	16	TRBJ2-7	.	CASSPRTSRHNYEQYF	TGTGCCAGCAGCCCCCGGACTAGCCGGCACAATTACGAGCAGTACTTC
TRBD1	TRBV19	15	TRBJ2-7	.	CASSTLDRASYEQYF	TGTGCCAGTAGTACCCTGGACAGGGCGTCCTACGAGCAGTACTTC
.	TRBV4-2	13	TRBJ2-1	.	CASSQGLYNEQFF	TGTGCCAGCAGCCAAGGTCTGTACAATGAGCAGTTCTTC
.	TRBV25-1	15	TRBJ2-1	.	CASSGLASWGNEQFF	TGTGCCAGCAGTGGATTAGCGTCGTGGGGAAATGAGCAGTTCTTC
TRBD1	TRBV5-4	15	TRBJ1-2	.	CASSSAGTGGSGYTF	TGTGCCAGCAGCTCTGCCGGGACAGGGGGAAGTGGCTACACCTTC
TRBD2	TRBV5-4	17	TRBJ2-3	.	CASSRGTTSGSTDTQYF	TGTGCCAGCAGCCGGGGGACGACTAGCGGTTCCACAGATACGCAGTATTTT
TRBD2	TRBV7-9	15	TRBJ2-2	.	CASIKMREGIGELFF	TGTGCCAGCATCAAAATGCGGGAGGGCATCGGGGAGCTGTTTTTT
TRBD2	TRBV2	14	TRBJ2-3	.	CASTPRGGTDTQYF	TGTGCCAGCACCCCGCGGGGGGGGACAGATACGCAGTATTTT
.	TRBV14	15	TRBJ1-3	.	CASSPREAVGNTIYF	TGTGCCAGCAGCCCCCGCGAGGCGGTTGGAAACACCATATATTTT
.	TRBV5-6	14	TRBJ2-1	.	CASSLWERENEQFF	TGTGCCAGCAGCTTGTGGGAGAGGGAAAATGAGCAGTTCTTC
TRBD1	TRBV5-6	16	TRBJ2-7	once	CASSWRGGQGRYEQYF	TGTGCCAGCAGCTGGAGGGGGGGACAGGGGAGGTACGAGCAGTACTTC
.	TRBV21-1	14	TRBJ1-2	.	CASSKAPGNYGYTF	TGTGCCAGCAGCAAAGCGCCAGGGAACTATGGCTACACCTTC
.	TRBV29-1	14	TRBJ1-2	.	CSVEDDSSGYGYTF	TGCAGCGTTGAAGATGACTCGAGCGGCTATGGCTACACCTTC
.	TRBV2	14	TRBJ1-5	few	CASSGQERIGAQHF	TGTGCCAGCAGTGGACAGGAGAGGATTGGGGCCCAGCATTTT
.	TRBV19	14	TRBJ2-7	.	CASSDGDLMYEQYF	TGTGCCAGTTCGGACGGCGACCTAATGTACGAGCAGTACTTC
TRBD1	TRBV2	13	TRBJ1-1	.	CASSNRGSTEAFF	TGTGCCAGCAGTAACAGGGGGAGCACTGAAGCTTTCTTT
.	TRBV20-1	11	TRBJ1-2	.	CSARLGYGYTF	TGCAGTGCTAGACTAGGCTATGGCTACACCTTC
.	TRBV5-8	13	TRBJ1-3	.	CASSTGLGNTIYF	TGTGCCAGCAGCACCGGACTGGGAAACACCATATATTTT
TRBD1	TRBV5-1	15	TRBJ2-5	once	CASSKDRVGQETQYF	TGCGCCAGCAGCAAGGACAGGGTGGGCCAAGAGACCCAGTACTTC
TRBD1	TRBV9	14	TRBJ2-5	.	CASSLRGREETQYF	TGTGCCAGCAGCCTAAGGGGGCGCGAAGAGACCCAGTACTTC
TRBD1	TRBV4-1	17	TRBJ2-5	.	CASSQEGSEGAQETQYF	TGCGCCAGCAGCCAAGAAGGGTCTGAGGGGGCTCAAGAGACCCAGTACTTC
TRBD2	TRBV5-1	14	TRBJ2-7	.	CASSMTSGTYEQYF	TGCGCCAGCAGCATGACTAGCGGGACCTACGAGCAGTACTTC
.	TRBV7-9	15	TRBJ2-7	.	CASSPQGHHSYEQYF	TGTGCCAGCAGCCCACAGGGACATCACTCCTACGAGCAGTACTTC
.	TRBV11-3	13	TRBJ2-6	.	CATVGEGANVLTF	TGTGCCACCGTGGGGGAAGGGGCCAACGTCCTGACTTTC
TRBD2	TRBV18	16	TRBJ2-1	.	CASSPNSGGANHEQFF	TGTGCCAGCTCACCCAATAGCGGGGGGGCCAACCATGAGCAGTTCTTC
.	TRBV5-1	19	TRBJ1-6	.	CASSLAGTRGSSYNSPLHF	TGCGCCAGCAGCTTGGCCGGGACGCGCGGAAGCTCCTATAATTCACCCCTCCACTTT
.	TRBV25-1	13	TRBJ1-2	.	CASSQPGRSLCTF	TGTGCCAGCAGTCAACCAGGCAGGTCGCTTTGCACCTTC
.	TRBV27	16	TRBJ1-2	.	CASKYTLGGAEDGYTF	TGTGCCAGCAAGTATACTTTGGGGGGCGCTGAGGATGGCTACACCTTC
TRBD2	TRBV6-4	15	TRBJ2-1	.	CASSDSTSGIDEQFF	TGTGCCAGCAGTGACTCCACTAGCGGGATAGATGAGCAGTTCTTC
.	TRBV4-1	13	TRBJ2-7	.	CASSHQTGNEQYF	TGCGCCAGCAGCCATCAAACAGGGAACGAGCAGTACTTC
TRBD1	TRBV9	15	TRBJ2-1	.	CASSGGQGLGNEQFF	TGTGCCAGCAGCGGGGGACAGGGGCTGGGGAATGAGCAGTTCTTC